The TCR beta chain under discussion was sequenced for a study of blood T cell repertoires in COVID-19. Overall study context: The United States, Italy and Spain supplied acute and convalescent COVID-19 samples. PBMCs, B-cell-depleted T cells, or T cells provided the cDNA or gDNA that made up the material.

Per the original data handling: Amplifying reference gene primers gave estimates of nucleated cell counts. Produced via immunoSEQ multiplex PCR; TCRdb's table is partial and in-frame only. That table furnishes V, J and clone size, whereas the DNA furnished D and trimming. The profile shows some 200,000 clones, roughly 84% of them singletons. The CDR3 runs 14 residues. V lost 3 bases and J 9 bases, leaving 12 bases between the germline ends. CDR1 is MDHEN, CDR2 SYDVKM, per germline. This TCR derives from a man aged 45-65 years who had recovered from COVID-19. Sequencing used peripheral blood. The chain recombines TRBV28 with TRBJ1-6; D gene ambiguous. CDR3: CASSLKLVSSPLHF. The DNA for the CDR3 is TGTGCCAGCAGTTTGAAGTTAGTCTCTTCACCCCTCCACTTT.